This is a list of T cell receptor beta chains from one sample in a study of cytomegalovirus exposure and HLA in healthy donors. Libraries were prepared by immunoSEQ multiplex PCR; TCRdb keeps only in-frame clonotypes and omits some of them. The sample comprises about 160,000 clones, roughly 85% of which are singletons, and 8% to 10% rests with the top ten. Sequencing was carried out using PBMCs. These receptors originate from a male donor in good health and CMV-seropositive. Both conserved end residues are part of each CDR3. The D gene is left open where the match is weak. Clone size is not always given. Where it is, it says once, few, many or a class for expanded clones.

length	D	size	V	J	DNA	CDR3
14	NA	few	TRBV6-5	TRBJ1-5	TGTGCCAGCAGTGGGAGTTATAGCAATCAGCCCCAGCATTTT	CASSGSYSNQPQHF
17	NA	few	TRBV21-1	TRBJ1-6	TGTGCCAGCAGCTCGTACAGGTTAGGATCCTATAATTCACCCCTCCACTTT	CASSSYRLGSYNSPLHF
13	TRBD1	NA	TRBV30	TRBJ2-7	TGTGCCTGGGGGACAGGGGGAAACGGCGAGCAGTACTTC	CAWGTGGNGEQYF
14	NA	NA	TRBV10-3	TRBJ1-2	TGTGCCAGCAGTTACTCGGGGGATCCCTATGGCTACACCTTC	CASSYSGDPYGYTF
16	TRBD2	NA	TRBV28	TRBJ2-1	TGTGCCAGCAGTTCCCTCAGCGGGATAGGAGTCGGTGAGCAGTTCTTC	CASSSLSGIGVGEQFF
14	NA	NA	TRBV6-5	TRBJ2-7	TGTGCCAGCAGTTACTCGAAAGGGGGCTACGAGCAGTACTTC	CASSYSKGGYEQYF
17	NA	NA	TRBV5-5	TRBJ1-5	TGTGCCAGCAGCTTGGCTCTATTATCAGGGGGCAATCAGCCCCAGCATTTT	CASSLALLSGGNQPQHF
14	NA	once	TRBV28	TRBJ2-3	TGTGCCAGCAGGCAGACTATTTCCACAGATACGCAGTATTTT	CASRQTISTDTQYF
15	NA	NA	TRBV5-5	TRBJ1-4	TGTGCCAGCAGCTTTGAGTTGGCGGCTAATGAAAAACTGTTTTTT	CASSFELAANEKLFF
15	TRBD1	NA	TRBV19	TRBJ1-1	TGTGCCAGTAGTACCGGACAGGGGGCATGGGCTGAAGCTTTCTTT	CASSTGQGAWAEAFF
13	TRBD1	NA	TRBV27	TRBJ2-7	TGTGCCGCTTCGCTGGGGACAGCCTACGAGCAGTACTTC	CAASLGTAYEQYF
13	NA	NA	TRBV7-2	TRBJ2-3	TGTGCCAGCAGACGGACTAGCACAGATACGCAGTATTTT	CASRRTSTDTQYF
14	TRBD2	NA	TRBV27	TRBJ2-1	TGTGCCAGCAGTTCGTCGACTAGCGGGTTGTGCATGTTCTTC	CASSSSTSGLCMFF
14	NA	NA	TRBV7-2	TRBJ2-3	TGTGCCAGCAGCTTAGGCGTTGGCACAGATACGCAGTATTTT	CASSLGVGTDTQYF
15	TRBD2	few	TRBV5-1	TRBJ2-2	TGCGCCAGCAGCCCGCGGGGGTTGGACACCGGGGAGCTGTTTTTT	CASSPRGLDTGELFF
14	TRBD1	NA	TRBV7-9	TRBJ2-7	TGTGCCAGCAGCTATGGACAGGGTACCTACGAGCAGTACTTC	CASSYGQGTYEQYF
13	NA	NA	TRBV18	TRBJ1-1	TGTGCCAGCTCAATGGACAAGAACACTGAAGCTTTCTTT	CASSMDKNTEAFF
17	NA	NA	TRBV27	TRBJ2-7	TGTGCCAGCAGTTTATCGAAGGGTGCGGGGTCTCCTAGAGAGCAGTACTTC	CASSLSKGAGSPREQYF
13	TRBD1	NA	TRBV11-2	TRBJ2-7	TGTGCCAGCAGCCTACAGGGGGCCAACGAGCAGTACTTC	CASSLQGANEQYF
13	NA	NA	TRBV11-2	TRBJ2-7	TGTGCCAGCAGGGTGTTGGGAGCCCACGAGCAGTACTTC	CASRVLGAHEQYF
13	NA	NA	TRBV29-1	TRBJ2-5	TGCAGCGTTGAACCGGACAACCAAGAGACCCAGTACTTC	CSVEPDNQETQYF
13	NA	NA	TRBV6-1	TRBJ1-2	TGTGCCGCACGCAGGGGAGTGTCGGGTGGCTACACCTTC	CAARRGVSGGYTF
14	TRBD1	NA	TRBV19	TRBJ1-1	TGTGCCAGTAGCCGGACAGGGTGGAACACTGAAGCTTTCTTT	CASSRTGWNTEAFF
11	NA	NA	TRBV28	TRBJ1-2	TGTGCCAGCGGGCAGGGGCATGGCTACACCTTC	CASGQGHGYTF
16	NA	few	TRBV7-8	TRBJ2-6	TGTGCCAGCAGAAAGGGCGGGGTGCGGGGGGCCAACGTCCTGACTTTC	CASRKGGVRGANVLTF
14	TRBD1	NA	TRBV29-1	TRBJ2-7	TGCAGCGCGTCACCCGGGACAGGGGGCCACGAGCAGTACTTC	CSASPGTGGHEQYF
14	NA	once	TRBV9	TRBJ2-7	TGTGCCAGCAGCCCCGGAGGGGTCTCTCACGAGCAGTACTTC	CASSPGGVSHEQYF
18	TRBD1	NA	TRBV7-8	TRBJ2-2	TGTGCCAGCAGCTTTACCGGGACAGGGCTAACGAACACCGGGGAGCTGTTTTTT	CASSFTGTGLTNTGELFF
14	TRBD1	NA	TRBV2	TRBJ1-4	TGTGCCAGCAGAAGGACAGCAGGGGGTGAAAAACTGTTTTTT	CASRRTAGGEKLFF
15	NA	once	TRBV15	TRBJ1-2	TGTGCCACCAGCAGGGGGGCGGGGGCCGTTGGGGGCTACACCTTC	CATSRGAGAVGGYTF
14	NA	NA	TRBV5-5	TRBJ1-6	TGTGCCAGCAGCTTGGAAGGGGAAAATTCACCCCTCCACTTT	CASSLEGENSPLHF
14	TRBD1	medium-sized	TRBV9	TRBJ1-2	TGTGCCAGCAGCTTGACAGGGGGCGCAGGGGGCTACACCTTC	CASSLTGGAGGYTF
15	NA	NA	TRBV5-1	TRBJ1-3	TGCGCCAGCAGCTTAACTCCGAGAACTGGAAACACCATATATTTT	CASSLTPRTGNTIYF
13	TRBD1	NA	TRBV29-1	TRBJ2-5	TGCAGCATCGTCCGGGACAGACAAGAGACCCAGTACTTC	CSIVRDRQETQYF
17	NA	NA	TRBV4-1	TRBJ2-2	TGCGCCAGCAGCCAAGTCCTAACCGGGGGGCGGGGCGGGGAGCTGTTTTTT	CASSQVLTGGRGGELFF
12	NA	once	TRBV25-1	TRBJ1-6	TGTGCCACCTCCGCCGGGGATTCACCCCTCCACTTT	CATSAGDSPLHF
13	NA	few	TRBV27	TRBJ2-7	TGTGCCAGCAGTTTATCGATGTGGACAGAGCAGTACTTC	CASSLSMWTEQYF
16	NA	NA	TRBV15	TRBJ2-2	TGTGCCACCAGCTCACGAGGGGGGGGAGGCACCGGGGAGCTGTTTTTT	CATSSRGGGGTGELFF
13	NA	NA	TRBV7-9	TRBJ2-1	TGTGCCAGCAGCACCGAGGTCGGGGATGAGCAGTTCTTC	CASSTEVGDEQFF
14	NA	NA	TRBV5-1	TRBJ2-3	TGCGCCAGCAGCTTAGGGGACAACACAGATACGCAGTATTTT	CASSLGDNTDTQYF
17	NA	NA	TRBV19	TRBJ2-6	TGTGCCAGTAGTATCACCCTCCGGGGGTCTGGGGCCAACGTCCTGACTTTC	CASSITLRGSGANVLTF
12	TRBD1	NA	TRBV19	TRBJ1-4	TGTGCCAGTACCCGGACAGGGGGGAAACTGTTTTTT	CASTRTGGKLFF
13	NA	NA	TRBV5-4	TRBJ1-3	TGTGCCAGCAGCTTGCGGGGTGGGGACACCATATATTTT	CASSLRGGDTIYF
16	NA	NA	TRBV28	TRBJ2-7	TGTGCCAGCAGTTCCCCCCGGCGGCCAAGCTCCTACGAGCAGTACTTC	CASSSPRRPSSYEQYF
17	TRBD1	NA	TRBV4-3	TRBJ1-5	TGCGCCAGCAGCCAAGATCGTCAGGGACAGGGCCATCAGCCCCAGCATTTT	CASSQDRQGQGHQPQHF
16	NA	once	TRBV5-8	TRBJ1-1	TGTGCCAGCAGCTTGGTACAGGCCGCGAGGCACACTGAAGCTTTCTTT	CASSLVQAARHTEAFF
13	NA	NA	TRBV10-1	TRBJ1-2	TGCGCCAGCAGCTCCGGGAAGAACTATGGCTACACCTTC	CASSSGKNYGYTF
18	TRBD2	NA	TRBV7-9	TRBJ2-1	TGTGCCAGCAGCTTCGGGGCTAGCGGGAGAGTAGAGCACAATGAGCAGTTCTTC	CASSFGASGRVEHNEQFF
19	TRBD1	NA	TRBV19	TRBJ2-1	TGTGCCAGTAGTATAGGGGACAGGGACGAGGGTTGGGTTGATCCTGAGCAGTTCTTC	CASSIGDRDEGWVDPEQFF
15	NA	NA	TRBV28	TRBJ1-5	TGTGCCAGCAGTTTGGGAGGGTCAGGCAATCAGCCCCAGCATTTT	CASSLGGSGNQPQHF
18	TRBD1	NA	TRBV18	TRBJ1-1	TGTGCCAGCTCACCACTGTCGGGTGGGACAGGGGAGAACACTGAAGCTTTCTTT	CASSPLSGGTGENTEAFF
14	TRBD1	NA	TRBV9	TRBJ1-6	TGTGCCAGCAGCCTGGGACAGGGGGATTCACCCCTCCACTTT	CASSLGQGDSPLHF
14	TRBD1	NA	TRBV5-4	TRBJ1-2	TGTGCCAGCAGCTTGGCGGGACAGGACTATGGCTACACCTTC	CASSLAGQDYGYTF
13	NA	NA	TRBV19	TRBJ2-7	TGTGCCAGTAGTATGGCCAGGGCCTACGAGCAGTACTTC	CASSMARAYEQYF
18	TRBD2	NA	TRBV7-8	TRBJ2-5	TGTGCCAGCAGCTTATACATTAGCCGACTAGCGGGGCGAGAGACCCAGTACTTC	CASSLYISRLAGRETQYF
17	TRBD1	few	TRBV25-1	TRBJ2-1	TGTGCCAGCAGTGAATCCCGAGACAGGGGGATGTACAATGAGCAGTTCTTC	CASSESRDRGMYNEQFF
13	NA	once	TRBV18	TRBJ1-5	TGTGCCAGCTCAAGGGGCAGTAATCAGCCCCAGCATTTT	CASSRGSNQPQHF